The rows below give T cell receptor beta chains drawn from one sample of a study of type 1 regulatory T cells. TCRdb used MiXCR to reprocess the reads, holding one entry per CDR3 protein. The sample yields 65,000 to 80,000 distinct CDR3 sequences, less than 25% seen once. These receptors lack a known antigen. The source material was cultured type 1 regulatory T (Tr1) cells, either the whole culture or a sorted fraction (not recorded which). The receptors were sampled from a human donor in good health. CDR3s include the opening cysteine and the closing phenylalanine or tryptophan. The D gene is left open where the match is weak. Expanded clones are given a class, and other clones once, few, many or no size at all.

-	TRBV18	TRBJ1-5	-	CASSPGRDHQPQHF	TGTGCCAGCTCACCAGGCAGGGATCATCAGCCCCAGCATTTT
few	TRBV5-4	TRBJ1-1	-	CASSLGRGPNTEAFF	TGTGCCAGCAGCTTGGGAAGGGGACCGAACACTGAAGCTTTCTTT
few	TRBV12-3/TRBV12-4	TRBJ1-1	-	CASSFAVNTEAFF	TGTGCCAGCAGTTTCGCGGTGAACACTGAAGCTTTCTTT
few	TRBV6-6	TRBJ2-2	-	CASSYSAPANTGELFF	TGTGCCAGCAGTTACTCCGCACCCGCGAACACCGGGGAGCTGTTTTTT
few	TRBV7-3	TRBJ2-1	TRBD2	CASSLISTSGHNEQFF	TGTGCCAGCAGCTTAATTTCGACTAGCGGCCACAATGAGCAGTTCTTC
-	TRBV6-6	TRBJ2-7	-	CASRRAGVSYEQYF	TGTGCCAGCAGACGCGCAGGGGTATCCTACGAGCAGTACTTC
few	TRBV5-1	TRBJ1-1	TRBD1	CASKGQMNTEAFF	TGCGCCAGCAAGGGACAGATGAACACTGAAGCTTTCTTT
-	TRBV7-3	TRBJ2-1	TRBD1	CASSLGGQVDEQFF	TGTGCCAGCAGCTTAGGGGGACAGGTGGATGAGCAGTTCTTC
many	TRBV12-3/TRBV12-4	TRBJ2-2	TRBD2	CASSKTSGITGELFF	TGTGCCAGCAGTAAGACTAGCGGAATCACCGGGGAGCTGTTTTTT
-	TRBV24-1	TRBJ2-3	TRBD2	CATSERGGSTDTQYF	TGTGCCACCAGTGAACGGGGGGGTAGCACAGATACGCAGTATTTT
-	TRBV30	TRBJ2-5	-	CAWSVLSGAETQYF	TGTGCCTGGAGTGTCCTATCAGGGGCAGAGACCCAGTACTTC
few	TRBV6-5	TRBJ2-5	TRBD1	CASSRQGETQYF	TGTGCCAGCAGCCGACAGGGAGAGACCCAGTACTTC
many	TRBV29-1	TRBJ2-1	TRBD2	CSVAYGGSSYNEQFF	TGCAGCGTTGCTTATGGCGGGAGCTCCTACAATGAGCAGTTCTTC
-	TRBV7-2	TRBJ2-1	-	CASSFLAPNEQFF	TGTGCCAGCAGCTTTCTAGCGCCTAATGAGCAGTTCTTC
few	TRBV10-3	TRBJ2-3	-	CAISDREAADTQYF	TGTGCCATCAGTGATCGGGAAGCCGCAGATACGCAGTATTTT
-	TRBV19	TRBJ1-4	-	CASSPGARRSNEKLFF	TGTGCCAGTAGTCCAGGGGCCCGGCGGTCTAATGAAAAACTGTTTTTT
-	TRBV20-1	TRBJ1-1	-	CSAKSGMNTEAFF	TGCAGTGCTAAGAGCGGGATGAACACTGAAGCTTTCTTT
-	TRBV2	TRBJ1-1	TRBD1	CASSELGQAVGKAFF	TGTGCCAGCAGTGAGCTGGGACAGGCTGTGGGGAAAGCTTTCTTT
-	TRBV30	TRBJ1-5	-	CAWSVGGSSNQPQHF	TGTGCCTGGAGTGTAGGGGGATCTAGCAATCAGCCCCAGCATTTT
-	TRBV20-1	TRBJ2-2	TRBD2	CSARREAGGPTGELFF	TGCAGTGCTAGACGGGAAGCGGGAGGGCCCACCGGGGAGCTGTTTTTT
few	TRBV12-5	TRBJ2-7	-	CASGLTYYEQYF	TGTGCTAGTGGTTTGACCTATTACGAGCAGTACTTC
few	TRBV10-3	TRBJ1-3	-	CAISEIYSGNTIYF	TGTGCCATCAGTGAAATCTACTCTGGAAACACCATATATTTT
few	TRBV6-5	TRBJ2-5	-	CASSYSPKGGETQYF	TGTGCCAGCAGTTACTCGCCGAAGGGTGGGGAGACCCAGTACTTC
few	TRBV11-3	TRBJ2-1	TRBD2	CASSLGGSRNEQFF	TGTGCCAGCAGCTTAGGCGGGAGCAGGAATGAGCAGTTCTTC
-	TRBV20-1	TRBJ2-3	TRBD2	CSARDRREGRDTQYF	TGCAGTGCTAGAGATCGGCGGGAGGGCCGGGATACGCAGTATTTT
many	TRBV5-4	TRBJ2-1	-	CASSLGIGRTSFNEQFF	TGTGCCAGCAGCTTAGGGATTGGGCGGACATCTTTCAATGAGCAGTTCTTC
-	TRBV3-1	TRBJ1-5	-	CASSQEGRGQPQHF	TGTGCCAGCAGCCAAGAGGGAAGAGGTCAGCCCCAGCATTTT
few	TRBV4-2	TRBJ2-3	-	CASSPGTFTDTQYF	TGTGCCAGCAGCCCAGGGACCTTCACAGATACGCAGTATTTT
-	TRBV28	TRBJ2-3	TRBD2	CASTPGGDTQYF	TGTGCCAGCACTCCGGGGGGGGATACGCAGTATTTT
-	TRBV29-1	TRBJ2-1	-	CSVEFRGTEQFF	TGCAGCGTTGAATTTCGAGGTACTGAGCAGTTCTTC
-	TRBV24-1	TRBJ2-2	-	CATRPGQNTGELFF	TGTGCCACCCGACCGGGCCAGAACACCGGGGAGCTGTTTTTT
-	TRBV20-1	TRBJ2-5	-	CSANEPMAAQETQYF	TGCAGTGCTAATGAGCCGATGGCGGCCCAAGAGACCCAGTACTTC
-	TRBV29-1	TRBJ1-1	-	CSVEGVKNTEAFF	TGCAGCGTTGAAGGGGTTAAGAACACTGAAGCTTTCTTT
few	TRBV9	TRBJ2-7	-	CASSVGGDPTYEQYF	TGTGCCAGCAGCGTAGGCGGGGACCCAACCTACGAGCAGTACTTC
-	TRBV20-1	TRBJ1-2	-	CSARDPSGTPGGYTF	TGCAGTGCTAGAGATCCCTCCGGGACCCCCGGGGGCTACACCTTC
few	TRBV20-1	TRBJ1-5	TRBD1	CSAPLGQDSNQPQHF	TGCAGTGCTCCCCTGGGACAGGATAGCAATCAGCCCCAGCATTTT
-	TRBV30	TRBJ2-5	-	CAWSVVGRETQYF	TGTGCCTGGAGTGTTGTGGGGCGGGAGACCCAGTACTTC
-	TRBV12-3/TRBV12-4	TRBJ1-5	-	CASSVQGISNQPQHF	TGTGCCAGCAGTGTCCAGGGGATTAGCAATCAGCCCCAGCATTTT
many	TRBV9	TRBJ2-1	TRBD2	CASTSGRANEQFF	TGTGCCAGCACTAGCGGGAGGGCCAATGAGCAGTTCTTC
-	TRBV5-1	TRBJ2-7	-	CASSLEPLGEQYF	TGCGCCAGCAGCTTGGAGCCCCTGGGGGAGCAGTACTTC
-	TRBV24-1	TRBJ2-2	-	CATSLPQGPGTGELFF	TGTGCCACCAGTTTGCCGCAGGGGCCAGGGACCGGGGAGCTGTTTTTT
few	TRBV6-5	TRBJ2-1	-	CASSYSLAALYNEQFF	TGTGCCAGCAGTTACTCTCTGGCGGCCCTTTACAATGAGCAGTTCTTC
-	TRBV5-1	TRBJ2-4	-	CASSAGTASLDIQYF	TGCGCCAGCAGCGCCGGGACTGCCTCCTTAGACATTCAGTACTTC
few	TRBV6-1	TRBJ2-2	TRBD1	CAISGGRGTGELFF	TGTGCCATATCAGGGGGCCGGGGAACCGGGGAGCTGTTTTTT
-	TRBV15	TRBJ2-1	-	CATSRDNGDNEQFF	TGTGCCACCAGCAGAGATAATGGGGACAATGAGCAGTTCTTC
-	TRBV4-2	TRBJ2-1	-	CASSQDLARNNEQFF	TGTGCCAGCAGCCAAGACCTAGCGAGGAACAATGAGCAGTTCTTC
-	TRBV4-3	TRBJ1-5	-	CASSQDVVQPQHF	TGCGCCAGCAGCCAAGATGTGGTTCAGCCCCAGCATTTT
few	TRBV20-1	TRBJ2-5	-	CSARAGSGEETQYF	TGCAGTGCTAGAGCCGGCAGCGGAGAAGAGACCCAGTACTTC
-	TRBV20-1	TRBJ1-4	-	CSASRPEKLFF	TGCAGTGCATCGAGGCCTGAAAAACTGTTTTTT
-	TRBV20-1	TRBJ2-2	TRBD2	CSARGLAGVTGELFF	TGCAGTGCTAGAGGGCTAGCGGGAGTGACCGGGGAGCTGTTTTTT
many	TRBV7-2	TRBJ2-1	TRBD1	CASTVGQGGYNEQFF	TGTGCCAGCACCGTAGGACAGGGGGGTTACAATGAGCAGTTCTTC
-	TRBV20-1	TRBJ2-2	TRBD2	CSELGSGSPGELFF	TGCAGTGAACTCGGTAGCGGGAGCCCCGGGGAGCTGTTTTTT
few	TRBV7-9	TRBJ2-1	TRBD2	CASSLGLAGVYGDEQFF	TGTGCCAGCAGCTTAGGGCTAGCGGGAGTCTATGGGGATGAGCAGTTCTTC
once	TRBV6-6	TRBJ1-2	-	CASIPYNGGPLYYGYTF	TGTGCCAGCATCCCTTACAACGGGGGGCCGCTGTACTATGGCTACACCTTC
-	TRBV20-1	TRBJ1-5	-	CSASGTYHQHF	TGCAGTGCTAGTGGGACCTACCACCAGCATTTT